What follows describes a single T cell receptor beta chain. Using immunoSEQ multiplex PCR, the repertoire was profiled, and TCRdb retains in-frame clones only, with some absent. Among 300,000 to 350,000 clones listed, about 88% were seen once. Trimming removed 2 bases from V and 6 bases from J, with 7 bases in between. The germline gives CDR1 MNHEY, CDR2 SVGEGT. This CDR3 region has 13 residues. Noted treatment: some 20 received Ad26.COV2.S at low or high dose, single or two shots; about 5 received placebo; per-sample allocation not given. Collection of samples fell on day 63 after the first vaccine or placebo injection. This entry is derived from a study of Ad26.COV2.S vaccination and SARS-CoV-2 variants.

The rearrangement joins TRBV6-2 or TRBV6-3 to TRBJ1-4; D is uncertain. The input for sequencing was peripheral blood, taken in a trial of Ad26.COV2.S vaccine versus placebo. The receptor's source is a person between 18 and 65 years old who received the Ad26.COV2.S COVID-19 vaccine or a placebo. The CDR3 loop reads CASSYESHEKLFF. Written as DNA, the CDR3 is TGTGCCAGCAGTTACGAATCCCATGAAAAACTGTTTTTT.